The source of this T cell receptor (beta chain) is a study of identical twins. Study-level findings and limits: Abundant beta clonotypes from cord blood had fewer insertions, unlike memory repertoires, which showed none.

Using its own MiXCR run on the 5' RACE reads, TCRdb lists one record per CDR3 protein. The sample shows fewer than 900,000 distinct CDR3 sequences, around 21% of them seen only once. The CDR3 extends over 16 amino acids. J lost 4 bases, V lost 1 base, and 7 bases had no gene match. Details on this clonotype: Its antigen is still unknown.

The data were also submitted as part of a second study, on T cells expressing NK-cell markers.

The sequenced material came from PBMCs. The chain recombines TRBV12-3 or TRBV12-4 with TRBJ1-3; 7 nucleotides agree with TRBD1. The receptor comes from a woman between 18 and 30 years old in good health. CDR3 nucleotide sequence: TGTGCCAGCAGTTTAGAGGGACAGCTAGAAGGAAACACCATATATTTT. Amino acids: CASSLEGQLEGNTIYF.